A single T cell receptor (beta chain) is shown here with its context. The antigen is undetermined. Germline trimming cut 1 base from V and 4 bases from J; bases unmatched to any gene: 15. This CDR3 has 18 residues. Per the germline V gene, CDR1 is DFQATT and CDR2 is SNEGSKA (reference sequence). This sample stems from a study of Graves' ophthalmopathy and Graves' hyperthyroidism. Study-wide results and caveats: The model flagged ophthalmopathy progression at approximately 70% sensitivity and 72% to 85% specificity.

Amplification of the TCR beta CDR3 regions used RNA transcripts (as template). Following a first-round RT-PCR that used HTBI primers, a second-round multiplex PCR was carried out. MiXCR was run by TCRdb on the multiplex PCR reads, yielding one entry per CDR3 protein. The sample yields 200,000 to 250,000 distinct CDR3 sequences, 40% to 50% seen once. The V call is TRBV20-1, the J call TRBJ1-2; 10 bases fit TRBD1. The TCR originated in an adult man with Graves' ophthalmopathy. The sequenced sample was peripheral blood. The CDR3 here is CSARAQGTGDPPLYGYTF. DNA for the CDR3: TGCAGTGCTAGAGCTCAAGGGACAGGGGATCCCCCACTCTATGGCTACACCTTC.